Detailed here is one TCR beta chain. The antigen remains unidentified. This table comes from immunoSEQ multiplex PCR, and its TCRdb copy is limited to in-frame clones, with some not included. The sample consists of roughly 1,600,000 clones, approximately 98.5% of them appearing once. V shed 6 bases, J shed 8 bases, and the junction held 15 bases outside the gene matches. Germline-derived CDR1 and CDR2 are MDHEN and SYDVKM. The CDR3 runs to 16 residues. The entry originates in a study of shared clonotypes between healthy human individuals. Study-wide context: Researchers assigned three CD4 naive, three CD4 memory, two CD8 naive and one CD8 memory plate to each donor.

Notes on the study in general: Larger estimated richness was generally recorded for naive subsets relative to memory subsets.

The rearrangement links TRBV28 to TRBJ1-2; the match to TRBD1 covers 10 bases. Sequencing used naive CD4+ T cells sorted from blood. Subset indicated: CD45RA+ positively selected. This clonotype originated in a man in his thirties or forties in good health. The CDR3 DNA follows: TGTGCCAGCAGGGAGACAGGGGGCGAATTTTCGGAAGGCTACACCTTC. Translation gives CASRETGGEFSEGYTF.